This TCR beta chain was recovered during a study of molecular identifiers for immune sequencing clone quantification. Libraries of bulk TCR were made by previously described methods (with listed TCR primers). From the PCR reads, TCRdb called clonotypes with MiXCR, one entry per CDR3 protein. The table has 40,000 to 50,000 distinct CDR3 sequences, 15% to 20% seen once. At least ten counts were recorded for this clonotype. Each library that profiled naive CD8 cells came from around 20,000 to 1,000,000 sorted cells with 10%, 30% or 50% RNA. This CDR3 region has 14 residues. Germline-derived CDR1 and CDR2 are MNHEY and SVGAGI. Trimming cost V 6 bases and J 1 base, with 12 bases left between them.

V is TRBV6-5 and J is TRBJ1-1; D is possibly TRBD1 (5 bases). This clonotype originated in a human donor in good health. Some libraries in this study had Jurkat cell RNA spiked in. Specimen: naive CD8+ T cells from blood, with Jurkat cell RNA spiked in. Sample subset: FACS-sorted CD8+CD4-CCR7+CD45RA+ naive T cells. CDR3 nucleotide sequence: TGTGCCAGCAGAAACGGGGGAGGGAACACTGAAGCTTTCTTT. This codes for CASRNGGGNTEAFF.